Included here is one T cell receptor (beta chain) sequence, with context. This specimen comes from a study of T cell changes during pregnancy in multiple sclerosis. Using immunoSEQ multiplex PCR, the repertoire was profiled, and TCRdb retains in-frame clones only, with some absent. The table has roughly 32,000 clones, about 93% seen once. The CDR3 totals 17 residues. CDR1 and CDR2 (germline): SGHRS, YFSETQ. V lost 4 bases and J lost 6; bases outside the gene matches: 13. Sequencing was performed on CD4+ T cells from peripheral blood mononuclear cells, taken in the second trimester of pregnancy. The chain employs TRBV5-1 and TRBJ1-2, with 12 nucleotides matching TRBD1. This sequence originates from a female donor with multiple sclerosis, enrolled in a pregnancy study. In DNA, the CDR3 is TGCGCCAGCAGCCCTCGGGACAGGGGGCGCGGGTCTAATGGCTACACCTTC. Residues: CASSPRDRGRGSNGYTF.